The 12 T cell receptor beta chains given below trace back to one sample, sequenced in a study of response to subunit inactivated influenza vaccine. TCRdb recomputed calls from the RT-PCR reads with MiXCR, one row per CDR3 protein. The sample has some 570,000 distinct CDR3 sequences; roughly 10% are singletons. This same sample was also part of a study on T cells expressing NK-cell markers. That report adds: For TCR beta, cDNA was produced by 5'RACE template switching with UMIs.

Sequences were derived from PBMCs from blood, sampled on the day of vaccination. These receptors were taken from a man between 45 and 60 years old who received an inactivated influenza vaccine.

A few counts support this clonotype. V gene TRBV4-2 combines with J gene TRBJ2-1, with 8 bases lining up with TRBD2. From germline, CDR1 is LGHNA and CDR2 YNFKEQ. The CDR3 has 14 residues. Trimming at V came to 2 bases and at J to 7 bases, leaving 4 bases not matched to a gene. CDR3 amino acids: CASSQTGGLNEQFF. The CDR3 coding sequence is TGTGCCAGCAGCCAAACGGGGGGGCTGAATGAGCAGTTCTTC.

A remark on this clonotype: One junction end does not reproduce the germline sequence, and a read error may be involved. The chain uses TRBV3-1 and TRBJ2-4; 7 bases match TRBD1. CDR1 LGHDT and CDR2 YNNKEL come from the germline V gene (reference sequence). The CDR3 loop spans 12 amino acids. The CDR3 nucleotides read TGTGCCAGCAGCCAAGCCGACAGGGATATGAACTTC. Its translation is CASSQADRDMNF.

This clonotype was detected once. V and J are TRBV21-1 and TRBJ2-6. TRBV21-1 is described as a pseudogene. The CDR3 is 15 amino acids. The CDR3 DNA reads TGTGCCAGCAGCAAAGGGTCACTGGGGGCCAACGTCCTGACTTTC. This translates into CASSKGSLGANVLTF.

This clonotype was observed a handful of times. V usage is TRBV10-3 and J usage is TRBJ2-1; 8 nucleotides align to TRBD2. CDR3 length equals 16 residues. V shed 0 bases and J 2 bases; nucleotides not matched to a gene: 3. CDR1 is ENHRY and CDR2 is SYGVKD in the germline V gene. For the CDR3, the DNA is TGTGCCATCAGTGAGTCTGCGGGAGGAACCTACAATGAGCAGTTCTTC. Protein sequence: CAISESAGGTYNEQFF.

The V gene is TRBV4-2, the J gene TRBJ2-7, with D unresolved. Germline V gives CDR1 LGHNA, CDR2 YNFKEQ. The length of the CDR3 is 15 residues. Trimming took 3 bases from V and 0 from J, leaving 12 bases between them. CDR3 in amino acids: CASSHIDSSSYEQYF. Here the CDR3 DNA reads TGTGCCAGCAGCCATATTGACTCAAGCTCCTACGAGCAGTACTTC.

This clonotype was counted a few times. In DNA, the CDR3 is TGCAGCGTTGTCTCCGGACTCCTCTACACAGATACGCAGTATTTT. Its translation: CSVVSGLLYTDTQYF. This chain connects TRBV29-1 to TRBJ2-3, with D possibly matching TRBD2 (5 bases). The V and J ends lost 4 bases and 2 bases respectively, with 16 bases between them. This CDR3 contains 15 residues. Germline loops: CDR1 SQVTM, CDR2 ANQGSEA.

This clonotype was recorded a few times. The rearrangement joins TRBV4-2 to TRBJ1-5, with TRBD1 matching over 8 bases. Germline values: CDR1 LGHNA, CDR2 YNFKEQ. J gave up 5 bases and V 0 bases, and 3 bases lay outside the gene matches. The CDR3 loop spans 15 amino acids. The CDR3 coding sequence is TGTGCCAGCAGCCAAGACACAGGGGGTTATCAGCCCCAGCATTTT. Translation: CASSQDTGGYQPQHF.

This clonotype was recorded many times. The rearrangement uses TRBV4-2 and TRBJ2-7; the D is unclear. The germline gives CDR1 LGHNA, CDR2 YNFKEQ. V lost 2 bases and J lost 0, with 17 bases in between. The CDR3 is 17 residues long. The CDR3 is CASSQTQSSFSSYEQYF. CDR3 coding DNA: TGTGCCAGCAGCCAAACCCAGTCGTCTTTCAGCTCCTACGAGCAGTACTTC.

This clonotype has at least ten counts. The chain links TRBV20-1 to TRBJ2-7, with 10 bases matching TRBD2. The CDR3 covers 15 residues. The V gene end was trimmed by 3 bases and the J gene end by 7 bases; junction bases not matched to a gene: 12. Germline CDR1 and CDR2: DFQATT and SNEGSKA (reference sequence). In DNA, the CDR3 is TGCAGTGCTAGGATGGTCTCAGCGGGAGGGCCGGAGCAGTACTTC. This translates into CSARMVSAGGPEQYF.

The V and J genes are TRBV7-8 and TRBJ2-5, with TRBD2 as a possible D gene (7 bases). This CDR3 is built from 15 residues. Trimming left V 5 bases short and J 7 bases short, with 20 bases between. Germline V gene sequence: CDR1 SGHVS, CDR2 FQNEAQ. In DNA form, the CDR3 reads TGTGCCAGCAGCCTGAGGCAGGGGACTACAGGGACCCAGTACTTC. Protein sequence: CASSLRQGTTGTQYF.

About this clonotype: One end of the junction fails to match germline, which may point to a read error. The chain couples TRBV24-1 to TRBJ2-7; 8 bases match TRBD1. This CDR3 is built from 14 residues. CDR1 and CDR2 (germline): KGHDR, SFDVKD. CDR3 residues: CAISRGTGPYEQYF. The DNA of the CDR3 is TGTGCCATCAGTCGTGGGACAGGTCCCTACGAGCAGTACTTC.

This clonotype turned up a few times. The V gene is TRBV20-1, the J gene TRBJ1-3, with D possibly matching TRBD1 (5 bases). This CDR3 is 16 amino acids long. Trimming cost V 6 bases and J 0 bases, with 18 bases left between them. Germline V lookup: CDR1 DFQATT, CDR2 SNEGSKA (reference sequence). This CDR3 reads CSARDGGALSGNTIYF. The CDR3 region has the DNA TGCAGTGCCAGGGACGGAGGGGCCCTCTCTGGAAACACCATATATTTT.